These T cell receptor beta chains were read from a single sample in a study of T cell clones after liver transplantation. Data came from immunoSEQ multiplex PCR; TCRdb stores just in-frame clones and leaves some out. The data contain approximately 55,000 clones, 65% to 80% of them singletons. The source material was CD4+ T cells from blood, sampled more than 52 months after liver transplant. These receptors originate from a human patient who received a liver transplant. The T cells may partly be graft donor cells. Each CDR3 is given with its conserved first and last residue. D genes are given only for firm matches. The size field is filled for only some rows; it gives once, few, many or a size class.

clone_size: .
j_call: TRBJ2-6
v_call: TRBV27
d_call: .
cdr3_aa: CASSLLMDRFSGANVLTF

clone_size: .
j_call: TRBJ2-5
v_call: TRBV19
d_call: .
cdr3_aa: CASSIDQGTQYF

clone_size: .
j_call: TRBJ1-1
v_call: TRBV18
d_call: TRBD1
cdr3_aa: CASSPGQDTEAFF

clone_size: .
j_call: TRBJ1-1
v_call: TRBV10-3
d_call: .
cdr3_aa: CAISESYEGYTEAFF

clone_size: .
j_call: TRBJ2-7
v_call: TRBV29-1
d_call: .
cdr3_aa: CSVARGYEQYF

clone_size: .
j_call: TRBJ1-4
v_call: TRBV4-1
d_call: .
cdr3_aa: CASSRTADEKLFF

clone_size: few
j_call: TRBJ1-6
v_call: TRBV28
d_call: TRBD1
cdr3_aa: CASSLTGTGHSPLHF

clone_size: few
j_call: TRBJ2-7
v_call: TRBV18
d_call: .
cdr3_aa: CASSPSQGRSYEQYF

clone_size: .
j_call: TRBJ1-2
v_call: TRBV28
d_call: .
cdr3_aa: CASSSPGETLYGYTF

clone_size: .
j_call: TRBJ2-2
v_call: TRBV9
d_call: TRBD2
cdr3_aa: CASSVAPLAASPGTGELFF

clone_size: few
j_call: TRBJ1-6
v_call: TRBV27
d_call: .
cdr3_aa: CASTADRSNSPLHF

clone_size: .
j_call: TRBJ1-5
v_call: TRBV7-2
d_call: TRBD1
cdr3_aa: CASSFKTGDQPQHF

clone_size: .
j_call: TRBJ2-5
v_call: TRBV25-1
d_call: TRBD1
cdr3_aa: CASSEGGGGQGETQYF

clone_size: .
j_call: TRBJ2-1
v_call: TRBV6-1
d_call: .
cdr3_aa: CASSEGQGHYNEQFF

clone_size: .
j_call: TRBJ2-2
v_call: TRBV27
d_call: TRBD2
cdr3_aa: CASSGRGRSDTGELFF

clone_size: once
j_call: TRBJ1-1
v_call: TRBV7-6
d_call: .
cdr3_aa: CASSKEGPAEAFF

clone_size: once
j_call: TRBJ1-4
v_call: TRBV2
d_call: TRBD1
cdr3_aa: CASSDRGGEKLFF

clone_size: .
j_call: TRBJ2-1
v_call: TRBV7-9
d_call: TRBD2
cdr3_aa: CASSFETSGNEQFF

clone_size: .
j_call: TRBJ1-4
v_call: TRBV6-6
d_call: .
cdr3_aa: CASSNGLKLFF

clone_size: .
j_call: TRBJ1-4
v_call: TRBV5-6
d_call: TRBD1
cdr3_aa: CASSLFGTAGEKLFF

clone_size: .
j_call: TRBJ2-7
v_call: TRBV2
d_call: TRBD2
cdr3_aa: CASSEGPAGGYEQYF

clone_size: .
j_call: TRBJ1-2
v_call: TRBV20-1
d_call: .
cdr3_aa: CSAKRGYTF

clone_size: .
j_call: TRBJ2-2
v_call: TRBV7-2
d_call: TRBD2
cdr3_aa: CASRPPGAGVTGELFF

clone_size: few
j_call: TRBJ1-2
v_call: TRBV27
d_call: .
cdr3_aa: CASSFEGGGNYGYTF

clone_size: few
j_call: TRBJ1-6
v_call: TRBV27
d_call: .
cdr3_aa: CASSLFSDSPLHF